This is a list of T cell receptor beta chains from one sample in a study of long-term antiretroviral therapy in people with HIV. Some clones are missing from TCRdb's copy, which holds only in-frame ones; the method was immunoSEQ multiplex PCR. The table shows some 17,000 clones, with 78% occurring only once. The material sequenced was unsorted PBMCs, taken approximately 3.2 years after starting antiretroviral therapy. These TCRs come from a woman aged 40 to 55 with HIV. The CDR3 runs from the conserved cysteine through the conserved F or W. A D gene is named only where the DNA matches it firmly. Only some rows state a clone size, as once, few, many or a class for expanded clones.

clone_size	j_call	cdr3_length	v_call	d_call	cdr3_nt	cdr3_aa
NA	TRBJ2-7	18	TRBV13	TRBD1	TGTGCCAGCAGCTTAGGCCTAATACAGGGGGTGACCCCCTACGAGCAGTACTTC	CASSLGLIQGVTPYEQYF
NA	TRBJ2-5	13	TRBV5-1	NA	TGCGCCAGCAGCTTGGTATTCGGAGAGACCCAGTACTTC	CASSLVFGETQYF
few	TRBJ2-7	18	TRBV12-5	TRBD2	TGTGCTAGTGGTTTGACCTCCGGGGGGGGCCGGGGCTCCTACGAGCAGTACTTC	CASGLTSGGGRGSYEQYF
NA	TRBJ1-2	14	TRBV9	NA	TGTGCCAGCAGCGTAGGCGCGACTGACTATGGCTACACCTTC	CASSVGATDYGYTF
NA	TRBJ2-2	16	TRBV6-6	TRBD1	TGTGCCAGCAGTAACCGGGACAGGGGGTACACCGGGGAGCTGTTTTTT	CASSNRDRGYTGELFF
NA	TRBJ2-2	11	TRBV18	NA	TGTGCCAGCTCACCAGCCGGGGAGCTGTTTTTT	CASSPAGELFF
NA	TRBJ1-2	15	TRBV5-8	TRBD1	TGTGCCAGCACTATCGGGGACAGGGGGCGATATGGCTACACCTTC	CASTIGDRGRYGYTF
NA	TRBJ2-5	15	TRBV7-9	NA	TGTGCCAGCAGCTTAGCCTTTTCCGGGCCCGAGACCCAGTACTTC	CASSLAFSGPETQYF
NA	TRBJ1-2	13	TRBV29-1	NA	TGCAGCGTTGAAAGGGTGAGGGGTGGAGGCTACACCTTC	CSVERVRGGGYTF
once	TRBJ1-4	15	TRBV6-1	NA	TGTGCCAGCCGGAAAGGGGAGGAAACTAATGAAAAACTGTTTTTT	CASRKGEETNEKLFF
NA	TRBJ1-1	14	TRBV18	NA	TGTGCCAGCTCACCACGGGGGGCGAACACTGAAGCTTTCTTT	CASSPRGANTEAFF
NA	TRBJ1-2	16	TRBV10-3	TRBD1	TGTGCCATCAGTGAGCCAGGACAGGGACATGGTATACGCTACACCTTC	CAISEPGQGHGIRYTF
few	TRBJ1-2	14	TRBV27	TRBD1	TGTGCCAGCAGTTTTACCGGACAGGTCTATGGCTACACCTTC	CASSFTGQVYGYTF
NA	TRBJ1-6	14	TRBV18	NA	TGTGCCAGCTCACCCGTGGCTCCTAATTCACCCCTCCACTTT	CASSPVAPNSPLHF
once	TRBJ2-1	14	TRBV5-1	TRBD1	TGCGCCAGCAGCTCGGGACAGGGGGCCTGGGAGCAGTTCTTC	CASSSGQGAWEQFF
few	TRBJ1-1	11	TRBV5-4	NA	TGTGCCAGCAGCTTTGGGATTGAAGCTTTCTTT	CASSFGIEAFF
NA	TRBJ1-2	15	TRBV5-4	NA	TGTGCCAGCAGCTTGGTTGGAGCCTCGGGGTATGGCTACACCTTC	CASSLVGASGYGYTF
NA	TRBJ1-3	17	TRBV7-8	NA	TGTGCCAGCAGCTTAGAGCGAGCGAGAATCTCTGGAAACACCATATATTTT	CASSLERARISGNTIYF
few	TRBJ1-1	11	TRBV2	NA	TGTGCCAGCAGGGGGGACACTGAAGCTTTCTTT	CASRGDTEAFF
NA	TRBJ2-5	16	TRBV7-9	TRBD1	TGTGCCAGCAGCTCCACATCTACAGGGGGCGGCGAGACCCAGTACTTC	CASSSTSTGGGETQYF
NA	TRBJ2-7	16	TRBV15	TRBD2	TGTGCCACCAGCAGAGAAGCGGGGAGTGGAGTCTACGAGCAGTACTTC	CATSREAGSGVYEQYF
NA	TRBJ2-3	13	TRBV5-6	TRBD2	TGTGCCAGCAGCTCTACTAGCGCAAATACGCAGTATTTT	CASSSTSANTQYF
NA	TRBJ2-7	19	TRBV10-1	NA	TGCGCCAGCAGTGAGTCCTCCGTGGGCCCAGAGAGCCATCCCTACGAGCAGTACTTC	CASSESSVGPESHPYEQYF
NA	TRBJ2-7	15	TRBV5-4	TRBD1	TGTGCCAGCAGCTCGACACAGGGGGCGGGCTACGAGCAGTACTTC	CASSSTQGAGYEQYF
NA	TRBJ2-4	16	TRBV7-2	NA	TGTGCCAGCAGCTTAGAGAGGGGCCGTGGGAAAAACATTCAGTACTTC	CASSLERGRGKNIQYF
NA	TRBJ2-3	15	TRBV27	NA	TGTGCCAGCAGTTTTGCGGGGGCCCGGGGGGCTACGCAGTATTTT	CASSFAGARGATQYF
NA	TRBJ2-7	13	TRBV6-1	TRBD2	TGTGCCAGCTCGAGGGAGGGGTACTACGAGCAGTACTTC	CASSREGYYEQYF
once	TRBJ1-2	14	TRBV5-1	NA	TGCGCCAGCAGCACCAATCCACAAAACTATGGCTACACCTTC	CASSTNPQNYGYTF
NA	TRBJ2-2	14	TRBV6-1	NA	TGTGCCAGCAGTGAGGCGGGTATGACCGGGGAGCTGTTTTTT	CASSEAGMTGELFF
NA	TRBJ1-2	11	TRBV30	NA	TGTGCCTGGAGTGTACTCTATGGCTACACCTTC	CAWSVLYGYTF
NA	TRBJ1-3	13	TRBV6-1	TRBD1	TGTGCCAGCAGTGGACAGGGAGGAAACACCATATATTTT	CASSGQGGNTIYF
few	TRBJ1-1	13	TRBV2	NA	TGTGCCAGCAGTTTCCGGGTCGGCCCTGAAGCTTTCTTT	CASSFRVGPEAFF
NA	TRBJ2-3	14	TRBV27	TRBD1	TGTGCCAGCAGTTTGGGACAGAGCACAGATACGCAGTATTTT	CASSLGQSTDTQYF
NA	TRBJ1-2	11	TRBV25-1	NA	TGTGCCAGCAGTGGAGGTTATGGCTACACCTTC	CASSGGYGYTF
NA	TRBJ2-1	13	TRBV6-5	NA	TGTGCCAGCACCCTTCCTTTCGGGAATGAGCAGTTCTTC	CASTLPFGNEQFF
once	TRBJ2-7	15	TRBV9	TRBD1	TGTGCCAGCAGCGTAGGTTGGGGACAGACCTACGAGCAGTACTTC	CASSVGWGQTYEQYF
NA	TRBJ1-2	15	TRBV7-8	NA	TGTGCCAGCAGCCCAAAGAGACAGTCCGTATATGGCTACACCTTC	CASSPKRQSVYGYTF